This is a list of T cell receptor beta chains from one sample in a study of response to subunit inactivated influenza vaccine. MiXCR, run by TCRdb on the RT-PCR reads, gives a single entry per CDR3 protein. The sample has roughly 570,000 distinct CDR3 sequences; 12% to 15% are singletons. Sequences were derived from PBMCs from blood, sampled 11 to 12 days after vaccination. Every receptor here comes from a man over 45 who received an inactivated influenza vaccine. Both conserved end residues are part of each CDR3. Each record gives: clone size, J gene, D gene, V gene, CDR3 protein, CDR3 DNA. D genes are given only for firm matches. Only some rows state a clone size, as once, few, many or a class for expanded clones.

>many|TRBJ2-1|.|TRBV29-1
CSGRVAFGNEQFF
TGCAGCGGGAGGGTGGCGTTCGGGAATGAGCAGTTCTTC
>.|TRBJ2-5|.|TRBV5-1
CASSVYPQETQYF
TGCGCCAGCAGCGTATATCCCCAGGAGACCCAGTACTTC
>.|TRBJ1-1|.|TRBV10-3
CAIRASGLNTEAFF
TGTGCCATCAGGGCCAGTGGATTGAACACTGAAGCTTTCTTT
>once|TRBJ2-1|TRBD2|TRBV5-6
CASSAGLAGGPEQFF
TGTGCCAGCAGCGCGGGACTAGCGGGAGGGCCTGAGCAGTTCTTC
>many|TRBJ2-1|.|TRBV20-1
CSAVLLEAGYNEQFF
TGCAGTGCTGTTTTGTTAGAGGCGGGCTACAATGAGCAGTTCTTC
>many|TRBJ2-1|TRBD2|TRBV15
CATSRDVRGLAGDEQFF
TGTGCCACCAGCAGAGATGTCAGGGGACTAGCGGGAGATGAGCAGTTCTTC
>few|TRBJ2-7|.|TRBV12-3/TRBV12-4
CASSAPHEQYF
TGTGCCAGCTCGGCTCCCCACGAGCAGTACTTC
>few|TRBJ2-3|.|TRBV29-1
CSVEDRRRTSTDTQYF
TGCAGCGTTGAAGATCGAAGAAGGACTAGCACAGATACGCAGTATTTT
>.|TRBJ2-7|TRBD2|TRBV4-3
CASSQGAGGTSYEQYF
TGCGCCAGCAGCCAAGGCGCGGGAGGGACTTCCTACGAGCAGTACTTC
>.|TRBJ2-7|TRBD1|TRBV7-8
CASSRTGTGVYEQYF
TGTGCCAGCAGCCGAACCGGGACAGGGGTCTACGAGCAGTACTTC
>.|TRBJ2-1|TRBD2|TRBV9
CASSVWGTSVREQFF
TGTGCCAGCAGCGTATGGGGGACTAGCGTCCGTGAGCAGTTCTTC
>.|TRBJ1-1|.|TRBV4-2
CASSQDIGFGTEAFF
TGTGCCAGCAGCCAAGATATAGGGTTTGGGACTGAAGCTTTCTTT
>.|TRBJ2-7|TRBD1|TRBV28
CASSLGQGVQYF
TGTGCCAGCAGTCTCGGACAGGGAGTGCAGTACTTC
>few|TRBJ2-1|.|TRBV12-3/TRBV12-4
CASRHTGTYNEQFF
TGTGCCAGCAGACACACAGGAACCTACAATGAGCAGTTCTTC
>few|TRBJ2-5|.|TRBV7-2
CASTHGRRSSGTQYF
TGTGCCAGCACCCACGGTAGAAGGTCCTCGGGGACCCAGTACTTC
>few|TRBJ2-7|.|TRBV18
CASSPQTSSYEQYF
TGTGCCAGCTCACCACAAACTAGCTCCTACGAGCAGTACTTC
>.|TRBJ1-4|.|TRBV24-1
CATRGRAATNEKLFF
TGTGCCACCAGAGGCAGGGCTGCAACTAATGAAAAACTGTTTTTT
>few|TRBJ2-1|.|TRBV13
CASSFGREQFF
TGTGCCAGCAGCTTTGGCAGAGAGCAGTTCTTC
>few|TRBJ1-5|.|TRBV2
CASSYSRSQPQHF
TGTGCCAGCAGCTACTCCAGGTCTCAGCCCCAGCATTTT
>few|TRBJ1-1|.|TRBV10-3
CAISNGGQNTEAFF
TGTGCCATCAGTAATGGAGGGCAGAACACTGAAGCTTTCTTT